Below are 28 T cell receptor beta chains sequenced from a single sample in a study of blood T cell repertoires in COVID-19. Using immunoSEQ multiplex PCR, the repertoire was profiled, and TCRdb retains in-frame clones only, with some absent. The table records 250,000 or so clones, about four fifths of them present only once. The specimen was peripheral blood. These receptors originate from a man younger than 40 who had recovered from COVID-19.

The chain has TRBV15 and TRBJ1-5; 7 bases line up with TRBD1. Unmatched junction bases numbered 3, after V lost 3 bases and J lost 4 bases. The CDR3 loop spans 14 amino acids. Per the germline V gene, CDR1 is LNHNV and CDR2 is YYDKDF (reference sequence). The DNA of the CDR3 is TGTGCCACCAGCAGCGGGACAGAAAATCAGCCCCAGCATTTT. Its protein is CATSSGTENQPQHF.

The chain couples TRBV11-3 to TRBJ2-3; a weak D match, TRBD1 (6 bases). The V end lost 5 bases, the J end lost 4 bases, and 13 bases lay between the germline ends. Germline CDR1 SGHNT, CDR2 YENEEA. This CDR3 spans 14 amino acids. The CDR3 spells CASSTGYLADTQYF. DNA of the CDR3: TGTGCCAGCAGCACAGGGTATCTCGCAGATACGCAGTATTTT. The full variable domain, rest sourced from reference TRBV11-3 and TRBJ2-3, is EAGVVQSPRYKIIEKKQPVAFWCNPISGHNTLYWYLQNLGQGPELLIRYENEEAVDDSQLPKDRFSAERLKGVDSTLKIQPAELGDSAVYLCASSTGYLADTQYFGPGTRLTVL.

V gene TRBV9 combines with J gene TRBJ1-6; D call uncertain. CDR3 size: 13 residues. Trimming cost V 0 bases and J 9 bases, with 7 bases left between them. Germline assignment: CDR1 SGDLS and CDR2 YYNGEE. The CDR3 DNA follows: TGTGCCAGCAGCGTAGGGAGGGTTTCACCCCTCCACTTT. This sequence encodes CASSVGRVSPLHF.

The chain uses TRBV7-9 and TRBJ2-3; no definite D call. Germline CDR1 reads SEHNR; CDR2 reads FQNEAQ (reference sequence). The CDR3 spans 11 residues. Trimming left V 3 bases short and J 6 bases short, with 4 bases between. As DNA, the CDR3 is TGTGCCAGCAGCTTTTCGGATACGCAGTATTTT. This encodes CASSFSDTQYF. Variable domain in full (rest from reference TRBV7-9 and TRBJ2-3): DTGVSQNPRHKITKRGQNVTFRCDPISEHNRLYWYRQTLGQGPEFLTYFQNEAQLEKSRLLSDRFSAERPKGSFSTLEIQRTEQGDSAMYLCASSFSDTQYFGPGTRLTVL.

This chain's CDR3 is CASSWGQGAENNQPQHF. For the CDR3, the DNA is TGTGCCAGCAGCTGGGGACAGGGGGCAGAAAACAATCAGCCCCAGCATTTT. This sequence joins TRBV7-9 and TRBJ1-5, with 12 bases matching TRBD1. Germline-derived CDR1 and CDR2 are SEHNR and FQNEAQ (reference sequence). The CDR3 consists of 17 residues. Trimming removed 4 bases from V and 3 bases from J; junction bases left unmatched: 7.

This clone has a single count. V is TRBV5-5 and J is TRBJ2-1, with 7 bases fitting TRBD2. The V gene end was trimmed by 0 bases and the J gene end by 3 bases; junction bases not matched to a gene: 9. This CDR3 has 17 residues. Germline CDR1 is SGHKS and CDR2 is YYEKEE (reference sequence). The DNA of the CDR3 is TGTGCCAGCAGCTTGGGGGGACTACTCCCCGACTACAATGAGCAGTTCTTC. It translates to CASSLGGLLPDYNEQFF.

CDR3 in DNA: TGTGCCACCAGCAGAGACTCGGGACAGCCTCTTGAGACCCAGTACTTC. Protein product: CATSRDSGQPLETQYF. The rearrangement uses TRBV15 and TRBJ2-5; 7 bases are shared with TRBD1. J lost 5 bases, V lost 0 bases, and 9 bases had no gene match. CDR1 is LNHNV and CDR2 is YYDKDF in the germline V gene (reference sequence). The CDR3 is 16 amino acids.

This sequence joins TRBV7-9 and TRBJ2-5; the match to TRBD2 covers 7 bases. J was trimmed by 2 bases and V by 5 bases; bases with no gene match: 11. Germline values: CDR1 SEHNR, CDR2 FQNEAQ (reference sequence). The CDR3 consists of 16 residues. The CDR3, as DNA: TGTGCCAGCAGCCGGAGCGGGGATTCGGCGCAAGAGACCCAGTACTTC. Protein sequence: CASSRSGDSAQETQYF.

The chain combines TRBV2 with TRBJ1-5; D call uncertain. Trimming pared 5 bases from V and 4 bases from J, leaving 15 bases between. This CDR3 region has 15 residues. Per the germline V gene, CDR1 is SNHLY and CDR2 is FYNNEI. The CDR3, as DNA: TGTGCCAGCAGTCGAACAGAGAGTGGGAATCAGCCCCAGCATTTT. This gives the protein CASSRTESGNQPQHF.

The chain carries TRBV9 and TRBJ2-5; D may be TRBD1 (5 bases). V lost 8 bases and J lost 3, with 11 bases in between. The CDR3 length is 12 residues. Germline V gene sequence: CDR1 SGDLS, CDR2 YYNGEE. The CDR3 region is CASSTGEETQYF. CDR3 bases: TGTGCCAGTAGTACAGGAGAAGAGACCCAGTACTTC.

This clone was seen once. The chain uses TRBV5-4 and TRBJ2-1; 10 bases align to TRBD2. V lost 4 bases to trimming and J lost 6 bases; unmatched junction nucleotides: 13. The CDR3 has 17 residues. The germline CDR1 and CDR2 sequences are SGHNT and YYREEE (reference sequence). CDR3 protein: CASSPRRAGGPGNEQFF. The CDR3 bases are TGTGCCAGCAGCCCCAGGAGAGCGGGGGGGCCGGGCAATGAGCAGTTCTTC.

The CDR3 sequence is CAMWTSGGNSYNEQFF. In DNA, the CDR3 is TGTGCCATGTGGACTAGCGGGGGGAACTCCTACAATGAGCAGTTCTTC. This rearrangement joins TRBV11-3 to TRBJ2-1; TRBD2 matches at 14 bases. V shed 10 bases and J 0 bases; nucleotides not matched to a gene: 5. The germline V gene has CDR1 SGHNT and CDR2 YENEEA. This CDR3 comprises 16 residues.

CDR3 protein: CASSRGLGGPRDTQYF. For the CDR3, the DNA is TGTGCCAGCAGCCGCGGTTTGGGGGGTCCGAGAGATACGCAGTATTTT. The chain carries TRBV14 and TRBJ2-3, with a possible D match to TRBD2 (6 bases). This CDR3 comprises 16 residues. Germline V CDR1 and CDR2: SGHDN, FVKESK. V lost 4 bases, J lost 5 bases, and 19 bases lay in between. The full variable domain, in which reference TRBV14 and TRBJ2-3 provide the parts outside the CDR3, is EAGVTQFPSHSVIEKGQTVTLRCDPISGHDNLYWYRRVMGKEIKFLLHFVKESKQDESGMPNNRFLAERTGGTYSTLKVQPAELEDSGVYFCASSRGLGGPRDTQYFGPGTRLTVL.

The genes are TRBV29-1 and TRBJ2-5, with a tentative D call TRBD2 (7 bases). The CDR3 is 15 residues long. The V gene's germline CDR1 is SQVTM and CDR2 ANQGSEA. Trimming left V 8 bases short and J 4 bases short, with 23 bases between. CDR3 nucleotides: TGCAGCACCGGGGTGGCGCGGGGGCCGGGAGAGACCCAGTACTTC. Amino acid sequence: CSTGVARGPGETQYF. Using reference TRBV29-1 and TRBJ2-5 for the parts outside the CDR3, the full variable domain is SAVISQKPSRDICQRGTSLTIQCQVDSQVTMMFWYRQQPGQSLTLIATANQGSEATYESGFVIDKFPISRPNLTFSTLTVSNMSPEDSSIYLCSTGVARGPGETQYFGPGTRLLVL.

This clone was detected only once. The chain combines TRBV18 with TRBJ2-3; 7 bases are shared with TRBD1. Germline trimming cut 6 bases from V and 3 bases from J; bases unmatched to any gene: 3. CDR1 and CDR2 from the germline V gene are KGHSH and LQKENI. The CDR3 runs 13 residues. This chain's CDR3 is CASSGDSTDTQYF. CDR3 DNA: TGTGCCAGCTCGGGGGACAGTACAGATACGCAGTATTTT.

The CDR3 DNA reads TGTGCCAGTAGTATATACCCCCGGGATGGCTCCTACGAGCAGTACTTC. Translation gives CASSIYPRDGSYEQYF. The V call is TRBV19, the J call TRBJ2-7; D perhaps matches TRBD2 (5 bases). Trimming stripped 2 bases from V and 0 bases from J, with 14 bases between. Germline values: CDR1 LNHDA, CDR2 SQIVND (reference sequence). The CDR3 is 16 amino acids.

The genes are TRBV6-5 and TRBJ1-6, with 10 bases that match TRBD1. Germline loops: CDR1 MNHEY, CDR2 SVGAGI. Germline trimming cut 6 bases from V and 9 bases from J; bases unmatched to any gene: 5. The CDR3 is 14 amino acids. CDR3 in amino acids: CASRGGQGTSPLHF. CDR3 nucleotides: TGTGCCAGCAGGGGGGGACAGGGGACTTCACCCCTCCACTTT.

V gene TRBV19 combines with J gene TRBJ2-5, with TRBD1 matching 11 bases. CDR1 and CDR2 from the germline V gene are LNHDA and SQIVND (reference sequence). The CDR3 consists of 16 residues. J gave up 5 bases and V 5 bases, and 10 bases lay outside the gene matches. For the CDR3, the DNA is TGTGCCAGTAGTGGCTTCTGGACAGGGGGCGGGGAGACCCAGTACTTC. This sequence encodes CASSGFWTGGGETQYF.

The rearrangement joins TRBV6-1 to TRBJ2-7; 10 bases fit TRBD2. J lost 3 bases, V lost 3 bases, and 11 bases had no gene match. The CDR3 is made up of 17 amino acids. Germline V gene sequence: CDR1 MNHNS, CDR2 SASEGT. CDR3 region: CASSDARRIAGGYEQYV. In DNA form, the CDR3 reads TGTGCCAGCAGTGATGCTCGGCGTATAGCGGGGGGCTACGAGCAGTACGTC.

The V call is TRBV19, the J call TRBJ2-5; 7 bases fit TRBD1. The V and J ends lost 4 bases and 5 bases, in that order; junction bases with no gene match: 16. CDR1 and CDR2 from the germline V gene are LNHDA and SQIVND (reference sequence). This CDR3 contains 17 residues. The chain's CDR3 is CASSKKQGTNLRETQYF. CDR3 coding DNA: TGTGCCAGTAGTAAAAAACAGGGGACGAATCTTAGGGAGACCCAGTACTTC.

The V gene is TRBV19, the J gene TRBJ1-4, with no clear D. The V gene lost 6 bases and the J gene lost 8 bases, with 10 bases spanning the gap. There are 12 residues in the CDR3. Looked up from germline, CDR1 is LNHDA and CDR2 is SQIVND (reference sequence). The CDR3 reads CASSDRSEKLFF. CDR3 nucleotide sequence: TGTGCCAGTAGCGATCGGTCGGAAAAACTGTTTTTT.

The rearrangement uses TRBV7-8 and TRBJ2-7; 9 nucleotides agree with TRBD1. The V gene end was trimmed by 4 bases and the J gene end by 3 bases; junction bases not matched to a gene: 10. The CDR3 is 16 amino acids. CDR1 SGHVS and CDR2 FQNEAQ come from the germline V gene. The CDR3 spells CASSSLTGGIYYEQYF. The CDR3 coding sequence is TGTGCCAGCAGCTCCCTCACAGGGGGCATCTACTACGAGCAGTACTTC.

The genes are TRBV6-5 and TRBJ1-2; possible D gene TRBD1, 5 bases. The CDR3 covers 16 residues. Germline CDR1 is MNHEY and CDR2 is SVGAGI. Trimming shortened V by 0 bases and J by 1 base, and 12 bases separated the two germline ends. The CDR3 reads CASSYSSGTDNYGYTF. As DNA, the CDR3 is TGTGCCAGCAGTTACTCGAGCGGGACCGATAACTATGGCTACACCTTC.

This chain uses TRBV11-2 with TRBJ2-3; 8 bases match TRBD2. Germline values: CDR1 SGHAT, CDR2 FQNNGV. The J segment lost 6 bases and the V segment lost 1 base, leaving 0 bases of the junction unmatched. The CDR3 length is 13 residues. CDR3 protein: CASSLAGGDTQYF. DNA for the CDR3: TGTGCCAGCAGCTTAGCGGGGGGGGATACGCAGTATTTT.

This chain joins TRBV7-8 and TRBJ1-3; D is undetermined. Germline CDR1 reads SGHVS; CDR2 reads FQNEAQ. V lost 1 base and J lost 0, with 10 bases in between. The length of the CDR3 is 16 residues. The DNA for the CDR3 is TGTGCCAGCAGCTTAGGGCAGGCCGACTCTGGAAACACCATATATTTT. This codes for CASSLGQADSGNTIYF.

J is TRBJ2-7 and V is TRBV10-3; TRBD1 agrees at 10 bases. This CDR3 is 13 amino acids long. The V gene's germline CDR1 is ENHRY and CDR2 SYGVKD. V trimming: 6 bases; J trimming: 7 bases; junction bases outside the gene matches: 6. CDR3 region: CAIRTGQGEEQYF. The CDR3 DNA reads as TGTGCCATCAGAACTGGACAGGGGGAAGAGCAGTACTTC.

The V and J genes are TRBV28 and TRBJ2-5; the D gene is possibly TRBD1 (7 bases). The CDR3 consists of 17 residues. V lost 10 bases and J 5 bases, leaving 29 bases between the germline ends. From germline, CDR1 is MDHEN and CDR2 SYDVKM. The CDR3 sequence is CATRRISYQGEAETQYF. Here the CDR3 DNA reads TGTGCCACCCGGCGAATCTCATATCAGGGGGAGGCGGAGACCCAGTACTTC.

V is TRBV12-5 and J is TRBJ2-2; no definite D call. The CDR3 has 14 amino acids. Germline CDR1 reads LGHNT; CDR2 reads FRNRAP. V was trimmed by 1 base and J by 2 bases, leaving 5 bases between them. In DNA, the CDR3 is TGTGCTAGTGGTTTGGGACAAAACACCGGGGAGCTGTTTTTT. Protein: CASGLGQNTGELFF.